One sample yielded the 5 T cell receptor beta chains listed below, sequenced in a study of cytomegalovirus exposure and HLA in healthy donors. Both 60 Vbeta primers and 13 Jbeta primers went into the PCR. Profiled with immunoSEQ multiplex PCR; TCRdb holds only in-frame clones, not every one. The sample shows approximately 140,000 clones, roughly 76% of them seen only once. Sequences were obtained from PBMCs. These receptors were obtained from a human donor in good health.

This chain connects TRBV5-4 to TRBJ2-2, with TRBD1 identical over 10 bases. The CDR3 extends over 16 amino acids. From germline, CDR1 is SGHNT and CDR2 YYREEE (reference sequence). Trimming at V came to 4 bases and at J to 7 bases, leaving 10 bases not matched to a gene. The CDR3: CASSHPGQGLNGELFF. CDR3 DNA sequence: TGTGCCAGCAGCCATCCGGGACAGGGGTTAAACGGGGAGCTGTTTTTT.

The chain is built from TRBV7-8 and TRBJ1-1, with 9 bases that match TRBD1. Germline V CDR1 and CDR2: SGHVS, FQNEAQ. CDR3 length equals 12 residues. V lost 11 bases to trimming and J lost 6 bases; unmatched junction nucleotides: 7. The CDR3 region has the DNA TGTGCCGTACAGGGGGCGATGGCTGAAGCTTTCTTT. This codes for CAVQGAMAEAFF.

This clone was detected only a few times. The chain couples TRBV5-4 to TRBJ1-1, with 7 bases that match TRBD1. The CDR3 spans 14 residues. V dropped 4 bases and J dropped 4; count of bases not matched to a gene: 7. Germline assignment: CDR1 SGHNT and CDR2 YYREEE (reference sequence). CDR3: CASSLGQLGTEAFF. CDR3 nucleotides: TGTGCCAGCAGCCTGGGACAGCTGGGCACTGAAGCTTTCTTT.

This clone was detected once. The rearrangement uses TRBV4-1 and TRBJ2-7; 9 bases fit TRBD1. V was clipped by 3 bases and J by 4 bases; unmatched bases: 4. CDR3 length: 14 amino acids. Germline lookup yields CDR1 MGHRA and CDR2 YSYEKL. The chain's CDR3 is CASSHGQGSYEQYF. CDR3 DNA: TGCGCCAGCAGCCATGGACAGGGGTCATACGAGCAGTACTTC.

The CDR3 sequence: CASSLGQENSPLHF. CDR3 nucleotide sequence: TGTGCCAGCTCCCTTGGACAGGAGAATTCACCCCTCCACTTT. The rearrangement joins TRBV18 to TRBJ1-6; 7 positions agree with TRBD1. Germline trimming cut 6 bases from V and 7 bases from J; bases unmatched to any gene: 6. Germline-derived CDR1 and CDR2 are KGHSH and LQKENI. This CDR3 contains 14 residues.